The present T cell receptor (beta chain) was sequenced within a study of response to subunit inactivated influenza vaccine. TCRdb called the RT-PCR reads again in MiXCR, with one record for every CDR3 protein. The table includes approximately 310,000 distinct CDR3 sequences, roughly 22% detected once. The CDR3 consists of 16 residues. V gave up 3 bases and J gave up 4 bases; unmatched junction bases: 12. The V gene's germline CDR1 is SGDLS and CDR2 YYNGEE. Here the sequenced sample was PBMCs from blood, taken around 22 months after vaccination. This TCR was recovered from a man between 45 and 75 years old who received an inactivated influenza vaccine. The chain carries TRBV9 and TRBJ2-7, with 8 bases matching TRBD1. The CDR3 is CASSADQRTGGYEQYF. The DNA for the CDR3 is TGTGCCAGCAGCGCGGACCAACGAACAGGGGGTTACGAGCAGTACTTC.